This T cell receptor beta chain originates from a study of cytomegalovirus exposure and HLA in healthy donors. Primers: 60 Vbeta forward and 13 Jbeta reverse. Clones were sequenced by immunoSEQ multiplex PCR, and TCRdb holds only the in-frame ones, with some missing. The sample records under 250,000 clones, around 86% being singletons. With 6 bases removed from V and 8 bases from J, the gap between germline ends came to 20 bases. CDR3 length equals 15 residues. Germline V gene lookup returns CDR1 LGHNT and CDR2 FRNRAP. The TCR was taken from a woman aged 40 to 55 in good health and CMV-seronegative. The chain recombines TRBV12-5 with TRBJ1-5; TRBD1 is a possible D gene (5 bases). The specimen was PBMCs. CDR3 residues: CASGPGGGMLKPQHF. The CDR3 DNA reads TGTGCTAGTGGACCCGGGGGGGGGATGTTGAAGCCCCAGCATTTT.